This entry describes one T cell receptor (beta chain). The data are from a study of shared clonotypes between healthy human individuals. Generated by immunoSEQ multiplex PCR, the TCRdb table keeps only in-frame clones and is missing some. The sample holds about 960,000 clones; around three quarters are singletons and the top ten take approximately 1.5%. CDR1 is SGHRS, CDR2 YFSETQ, per germline. The CDR3 extends over 19 amino acids. The V gene end was trimmed by 4 bases and the J gene end by 0 bases; junction bases not matched to a gene: 17. There were only Caucasian adults among the donors, and all lived in Nashville, Tennessee.

V and J are TRBV5-1 and TRBJ1-2; 8 bases match TRBD1. The receptor was derived from a man between 18 and 29 years old in good health. The sample taken for sequencing was memory CD4+ T cells sorted from blood. Subset described: CD45RA-negative fraction. This CDR3 reads CASSVDESGQDQANYGYTF. The CDR3 coding sequence is TGCGCCAGCAGCGTGGATGAGTCGGGACAGGATCAAGCTAACTATGGCTACACCTTC.